This TCR beta chain was documented in a study of CD8 T cells in ankylosing spondylitis. General study findings and limits: Some motif variants were previously reported in reactive arthritis synovial fluid and blood. A TCR beta motif made of about 8 highly homologous variants seemed typical of ankylosing spondylitis blood.

Making use of molecular barcodes, quantitative 5'-RACE generated TCR beta libraries. TCRdb itself ran the 5' RACE reads through MiXCR, one entry per CDR3 protein. Of approximately 150,000 distinct CDR3 sequences listed, 30% to 35% were seen once; the top ten hold 4.5% to 6%. As concerns this clonotype: Its matching antigen is unknown.

Sequenced: synovial fluid, either unsorted or a sorted T cell fraction (not recorded which). This sequence originates from a male donor with ankylosing spondylitis.

The CDR3 is CASSRTGTGDSPLHF. The CDR3 DNA follows: TGTGCCAGCAGCCGCACCGGGACAGGGGATTCACCCCTCCACTTT. V gene TRBV12-3 or TRBV12-4 combines with J gene TRBJ1-6; TRBD1 aligns across 10 bases. Germline trimming cut 6 bases from V and 8 bases from J; bases unmatched to any gene: 7. The CDR3 has 15 amino acids.